Following are 30 T cell receptor beta chains from one sample sequenced in a study of OX40 agonist ivuxolimab in advanced cancers. The table came from immunoSEQ multiplex PCR; TCRdb's copy has only in-frame clones and leaves some out. The table has 65,000 or so clones, roughly 80% seen once. The sequencing used CD4+ or CD8+ T cells sorted from blood, collected in a trial of the OX40 agonist ivuxolimab. These receptor sequences come from an adult with an advanced solid tumor such as melanoma, head and neck, liver or kidney cancer.

CDR3 sequence: CAIRATGAFSGNTIYF. CDR3 sequence (DNA): TGTGCCATCAGAGCGACAGGCGCTTTCTCTGGAAACACCATATATTTT. V is TRBV10-3 and J is TRBJ1-3; D might be TRBD1 (6 bases). The CDR3 sequence is 16 residues long. V was cut by 6 bases and J by 0 bases, with 15 bases left in between. The germline V gene encodes CDR1 ENHRY and CDR2 SYGVKD.

This chain uses TRBV10-3 with TRBJ2-2; the match to TRBD1 covers 7 bases. Germline CDR1 ENHRY, CDR2 SYGVKD. This CDR3 has 16 amino acids. The trim removed 5 bases at V and 0 bases at J, leaving 6 bases unmatched. The CDR3: CAISSGTVANTGELFF. In DNA form, the CDR3 reads TGTGCCATCAGTTCTGGGACAGTCGCGAACACCGGGGAGCTGTTTTTT.

This chain joins TRBV28 and TRBJ1-4, with D tentatively TRBD1 (6 bases). The V and J ends lost 4 bases and 4 bases respectively, with 13 bases between them. The CDR3 has 15 amino acids. The germline gives CDR1 MDHEN, CDR2 SYDVKM. CDR3 sequence (DNA): TGTGCCAGCAGTTCGTCGGACAGCCATAATGAAAAACTGTTTTTT. Its translation is CASSSSDSHNEKLFF.

This clone has only one observation. J is TRBJ1-1 and V is TRBV7-2; 8 positions agree with TRBD1. The trim removed 5 bases at V and 7 bases at J, leaving 3 bases unmatched. Per germline, CDR1 SGHTA and CDR2 FQGNSA. The CDR3 totals 12 residues. CDR3 nucleotides: TGTGCCAGCAGCCGACAGGGGTATGAAGCTTTCTTT. Amino acid sequence: CASSRQGYEAFF.

The CDR3 DNA is TGTGCCAGCTCCCAAATTAGGAAGAATGAGCAGTTCTTC. Translating gives CASSQIRKNEQFF. The chain has TRBV7-8 and TRBJ2-1; D is unclear. V was clipped by 8 bases and J by 7 bases, with 15 bases between them. The V gene's germline CDR1 is SGHVS and CDR2 FQNEAQ. The CDR3 has 13 residues.

The CDR3: CASSLSGDRDQPQHF. The CDR3 DNA reads as TGTGCCAGCAGCTTATCAGGGGATCGGGATCAGCCCCAGCATTTT. The chain couples TRBV7-3 to TRBJ1-5, with D tentatively TRBD1 (6 bases). Germline values: CDR1 SGHTA, CDR2 FQGTGA. The germline V and J ends were trimmed by 2 bases and 5 bases, with 13 bases remaining between them. This CDR3 is built from 15 residues.

The count of this clone is one. The chain carries TRBV6-4 and TRBJ1-6; TRBD1 agrees at 8 bases. The CDR3 runs to 17 residues. J was trimmed by 1 base and V by 5 bases; bases with no gene match: 7. Germline-derived CDR1 and CDR2 are MRHNA and SNTAGT. CDR3: CASSSDREGSYNSPLHF. The CDR3 DNA is TGTGCCAGCAGTTCGGACAGGGAAGGTTCCTATAATTCACCCCTCCACTTT.

This rearrangement joins TRBV19 to TRBJ2-2; TRBD1 agrees at 9 bases. This CDR3 is built from 17 residues. V lost 8 bases, J lost 7 bases, and 17 bases stayed unmatched. The germline CDR1 and CDR2 sequences are LNHDA and SQIVND (reference sequence). This CDR3 reads CASGMYRDRASNGELFF. In DNA, the CDR3 is TGTGCCAGTGGGATGTACCGGGACAGGGCTTCGAACGGGGAGCTGTTTTTT.

The table lists this clone with a count of one. The gene calls are TRBV21-1 and TRBJ2-1; the DNA was not compared with TRBD2, the D call given in the table. TRBV21-1 is deemed a pseudogene. The CDR3 is 17 residues long. The CDR3 DNA reads as TGTGCCAGCAGCAAAGGGGTCACTAGCGAAGCTTACAATGAGCAGTTCTTC. The encoded protein is CASSKGVTSEAYNEQFF.

V usage is TRBV29-1 and J usage is TRBJ2-2; 7 bases line up with TRBD1. V was pared by 5 bases and J by 1 base, with 4 bases of the junction left unmatched. The CDR3 totals 14 residues. The germline V gene has CDR1 SQVTM and CDR2 ANQGSEA. CDR3 residues: CSVYDRVNTGELFF. CDR3 nucleotides: TGCAGCGTTTATGACAGGGTGAACACCGGGGAGCTGTTTTTT.

The rearrangement links TRBV5-1 to TRBJ1-2; no definite D call. The germline gives CDR1 SGHRS, CDR2 YFSETQ. Trimming took off 0 bases at V and 1 base at J, with 10 bases between the two ends. This CDR3 has 15 residues. CDR3 sequence: CASSLVGGFNYGYTF. The CDR3 bases are TGCGCCAGCAGCTTGGTTGGCGGATTTAACTATGGCTACACCTTC.

The CDR3 DNA sequence: TGTGCCAGCAGCTCCAAACTAGCGGGAGGGCCGTATGAGCAGTTCTTC. Protein: CASSSKLAGGPYEQFF. The chain employs TRBV11-2 and TRBJ2-1, with 13 bases identical to TRBD2. Germline loops: CDR1 SGHAT, CDR2 FQNNGV. V dropped 4 bases and J dropped 8; count of bases not matched to a gene: 8. The CDR3 loop spans 16 amino acids.

The chain employs TRBV19 and TRBJ1-5; 10 bases fit TRBD1. CDR3 length: 15 amino acids. Looked up from germline, CDR1 is LNHDA and CDR2 is SQIVND (reference sequence). Trimming at V came to 4 bases and at J to 6 bases, leaving 6 bases not matched to a gene. The CDR3 DNA reads as TGTGCCAGTAGTAAGGGACAGGGGCTCTCTCAGCCCCAGCATTTT. Translating it yields CASSKGQGLSQPQHF. Full variable domain (outside the CDR3, taken from reference TRBV19 and TRBJ1-5): DGGITQSPKYLFRKEGQNVTLSCEQNLNHDAMYWYRQDPGQGLRLIYYSQIVNDFQKGDIAEGYSVSREKKESFPLTVTSAQKNPTAFYLCASSKGQGLSQPQHFGDGTRLSIL.

The rearrangement uses TRBV30 and TRBJ2-1, with D possibly TRBD2 on 6 matching bases. The CDR3 length is 13 residues. Germline V gene lookup returns CDR1 GTSNPN and CDR2 SVGIG (reference sequence). V shed 3 bases and J shed 4 bases, with 10 bases lying between them. The DNA of the CDR3 is TGTGCCTGGAGGGACTACGGTTACAATGAGCAGTTCTTC. It specifies CAWRDYGYNEQFF.

J is TRBJ1-2 and V is TRBV5-8, with D possibly matching TRBD1 (6 bases). CDR1 is SGHTS and CDR2 is YDEGEE in the germline V gene. V was trimmed by 1 base and J by 4 bases, leaving 17 bases between them. The CDR3 extends over 16 amino acids. The CDR3 sequence: CASSLSQGSASYGYTF. As DNA, the CDR3 is TGTGCCAGCAGCTTGTCACAGGGCAGCGCGTCCTATGGCTACACCTTC.

This chain connects TRBV11-2 to TRBJ2-2; 7 bases fit TRBD1. Germline lookup yields CDR1 SGHAT and CDR2 FQNNGV. Trimming cost V 3 bases and J 0 bases; bases outside gene matches: 7. The CDR3 totals 17 residues. Written as DNA, the CDR3 is TGTGCCAGCAGCTTCAGGGACAGCTACGCGAACACCGGGGAGCTGTTTTTT. It encodes CASSFRDSYANTGELFF.

The chain links TRBV5-1 to TRBJ1-1, with D possibly being TRBD1 (5 bases). Per germline, CDR1 SGHRS and CDR2 YFSETQ. This CDR3 has 15 residues. With 0 bases removed from V and 3 bases from J, the gap between germline ends came to 12 bases. CDR3 bases: TGCGCCAGCAGCTTGGAGAATGTGGGGGACACTGAAGCTTTCTTT. Protein product: CASSLENVGDTEAFF.

This clone turned up a few times. This sequence joins TRBV14 and TRBJ2-7; weak D call: TRBD1 (5 bases). V dropped 3 bases and J dropped 4 bases, with 19 bases sitting between them. The germline V gene encodes CDR1 SGHDN and CDR2 FVKESK. This CDR3 is 16 amino acids long. Here the CDR3 DNA reads TGTGCCAGCAGCCAGAGGAAGGGGCTAGACACATACGAGCAGTACTTC. Its translation: CASSQRKGLDTYEQYF.

The genes are TRBV7-2 and TRBJ1-1; D uncertain. The CDR3 sequence is 15 residues long. From germline, CDR1 is SGHTA and CDR2 FQGNSA. The germline V and J ends were trimmed by 5 bases and 5 bases, with 18 bases remaining between them. The CDR3 region is CASSPPRLQGTEAFF. The CDR3 coding sequence is TGTGCCAGCAGCCCCCCTCGGTTACAAGGGACTGAAGCTTTCTTT.

In DNA form, the CDR3 reads TGTGCCATCAGCTTAGCGGTCAGCTCCTACAATGAGCAGTTCTTC. This gives the protein CAISLAVSSYNEQFF. The rearrangement joins TRBV10-3 to TRBJ2-1; the D gene is possibly TRBD2 (6 bases). Germline CDR1 and CDR2: ENHRY and SYGVKD. CDR3 length: 15 residues. V was clipped by 6 bases and J by 0 bases, with 12 bases between them.

The chain links TRBV11-2 to TRBJ2-7; D is unclear. The CDR3 sequence is 11 residues long. Germline V gene sequence: CDR1 SGHAT, CDR2 FQNNGV. Trimming pared 3 bases from V and 6 bases from J, leaving 6 bases between. CDR3 in amino acids: CASSLVSEQYF. The CDR3 nucleotides are TGTGCCAGCAGCTTGGTTAGCGAGCAGTACTTC.

This chain links TRBV6-1 with TRBJ2-5; TRBD2 matches 12 bases. The V segment lost 4 bases and the J segment 0 bases; nucleotides outside the gene matches: 0. The CDR3 sequence is 15 residues long. Germline assignment: CDR1 MNHNS and CDR2 SASEGT. CDR3 region: CASSGLAGDQETQYF. DNA for the CDR3: TGTGCCAGCAGTGGACTAGCGGGGGACCAAGAGACCCAGTACTTC.

The J gene is TRBJ2-7, the V gene TRBV7-9, with D possibly TRBD2 on 5 matching bases. The germline V gene has CDR1 SEHNR and CDR2 FQNEAQ (reference sequence). V dropped 1 base and J dropped 5 bases, with 9 bases sitting between them. The CDR3 runs 13 residues. The CDR3 DNA is TGTGCCAGCAGCTTAGACCTGGAGGACGAGCAGTACTTC. It translates to CASSLDLEDEQYF.

This clone has just one count. J is TRBJ2-2 and V is TRBV27; D remains ambiguous. Germline V lookup: CDR1 MNHEY, CDR2 SMNVEV (reference sequence). Between the trimmed V and J ends, which lost 5 bases and 1 base, there was a span of 11 bases. CDR3 length: 15 residues. The CDR3: CASSRAQRNTGELFF. CDR3 sequence (DNA): TGTGCCAGCAGTCGAGCACAGAGGAACACCGGGGAGCTGTTTTTT.

A single count supports this clone. The chain employs TRBV5-1 and TRBJ2-2; TRBD1 matches 7 bases. Germline V gene lookup returns CDR1 SGHRS and CDR2 YFSETQ. This CDR3 is built from 15 residues. The V gene end was trimmed by 2 bases and the J gene end by 0 bases; junction bases not matched to a gene: 1. The CDR3 coding sequence is TGCGCCAGCAGCTTTGGGACAGCGAACACCGGGGAGCTGTTTTTT. Protein: CASSFGTANTGELFF.

The chain joins TRBV27 to TRBJ1-4; no firm D call. The V gene's germline CDR1 is MNHEY and CDR2 SMNVEV (reference sequence). The V end lost 2 bases, the J end lost 0 bases, and 10 bases lay between the germline ends. This CDR3 has 16 amino acids. The CDR3 reads CASSLTGRATNEKLFF. CDR3 DNA: TGTGCCAGCAGTTTAACCGGCAGAGCAACTAATGAAAAACTGTTTTTT.

The chain recombines TRBV7-9 with TRBJ2-1, with D uncertain. This CDR3 is built from 13 residues. Trimming took 5 bases from V and 9 from J, leaving 14 bases between them. The germline gives CDR1 SEHNR, CDR2 FQNEAQ (reference sequence). CDR3 bases: TGTGCCAGCAGCACCGAGTATGTAAGTGAGCAGTTCTTC. This encodes CASSTEYVSEQFF. Supplemented by reference TRBV7-9 and TRBJ2-1, the full variable domain reads DTGVSQNPRHKITKRGQNVTFRCDPISEHNRLYWYRQTLGQGPEFLTYFQNEAQLEKSRLLSDRFSAERPKGSFSTLEIQRTEQGDSAMYLCASSTEYVSEQFFGPGTRLTVL.

The chain employs TRBV21-1 and TRBJ2-1; the D call TRBD2 from the table was never checked on the DNA. TRBV21-1 is deemed a pseudogene. The CDR3 runs to 17 residues. This chain's CDR3 is CASSDQDLAGVVNEQFF. The CDR3 DNA sequence: TGTGCCAGCAGCGACCAAGATCTAGCGGGAGTAGTTAATGAGCAGTTCTTC.

The chain uses TRBV19 and TRBJ1-6; D remains unclear. Per germline, CDR1 LNHDA and CDR2 SQIVND (reference sequence). V was pared by 6 bases and J by 7 bases, with 10 bases between. The CDR3 sequence is 13 residues long. The CDR3 sequence is CASRWQLNSPLHF. Here the CDR3 DNA reads TGTGCCAGTAGGTGGCAGTTGAATTCACCCCTCCACTTT.

The rearrangement uses TRBV19 and TRBJ1-5; no reliable D call. Per germline, CDR1 LNHDA and CDR2 SQIVND (reference sequence). The CDR3 consists of 13 residues. Trimming stripped 3 bases from V and 5 bases from J, with 8 bases between. The CDR3 sequence: CASSIARDQPQHF. CDR3 nucleotides: TGTGCCAGTAGTATCGCCCGGGATCAGCCCCAGCATTTT.